This T cell receptor beta chain was sequenced during a study of OX40 agonist ivuxolimab in advanced cancers. With regard to the full study: Ivuxolimab was an agonistic, fully human IgG2 monoclonal antibody directed against OX40 (CD134), a costimulatory receptor. Intravenous ivuxolimab was administered to patients every 2 weeks at six dose levels: 0.01, 0.1, 0.3, 1.5, 3 and 10 mg/kg. Of the 50 to 55 patients in dose escalation, 19 had hepatocellular carcinoma, about 15 had melanoma, 9 had renal cell carcinoma and 9 had head and neck cancer. In the dose-escalation cohort, around four fifths of patients were male, and the mean age was 60 years with a range of roughly 20 to 80. Patients were allowed to have had prior anti-PD-1, anti-PD-L1 or anti-CTLA-4 therapy, and 30% to 40% of the dose-escalation patients had previously received checkpoint inhibitors. Partial responses occurred in three dose-escalation patients: two with cutaneous melanoma and one with hepatocellular carcinoma. The point of sequencing TCRbeta in the periphery was to test whether ivuxolimab changed TCR sequence diversity and drove clonal T-cell expansion. The monotherapy dose-escalation portion (N ≈ 55 patients) of the phase I ivuxolimab trial is reported in the paper.

What the research found in general, with its limitations: Low levels of normalized T-cell clonal expansion were also seen in some patients who did not respond. In the 0.1-3.0 mg/kg groups, partial responders were among the patients with the lowest normalized peripheral clonal expansion, particularly in CD8+ T cells. Antigen specificity was not determined for the clonally expanded peripheral T cells. On average, CD8+ T cells showed more expanded clones than CD4+ T cells after ivuxolimab. At doses of 0.1 to 3.0 mg/kg, clonal expansion of both CD4+ and CD8+ blood T cells was observed from baseline to week 6.

To sequence the TCRbeta CDR3 region, genomic DNA was isolated from the sorted cells. TCRbeta CDR3 regions were sequenced using the immunoSEQ Assay. The immuneACCESS repertoire file appears here via TCRdb, limited to in-frame rearrangements. These files lack a portion of the clones; in checked studies, under half of the deficit traces to unresolved V genes, and the cause of the others is not known. The sample yields tens of thousands of clones; around 89% were counted once. Under 1% of the sample rests with the top ten. With regard to this clone: The specificity of this receptor is unknown. No much larger clonotype is one base removed from it; base qualities were not supplied.

Patients with autoimmune disease history or receiving systemic immunosuppression were excluded from the trial. Peripheral blood for TCR sequencing was drawn from every dose cohort at baseline, at cycle 4 day 1 and at cycle 7 day 1. Samples were obtained from an open-label, multicenter, first-in-human phase I dose-escalation trial of ivuxolimab. Adults with locally advanced or metastatic melanoma, renal cell, hepatocellular, or head and neck squamous cell carcinoma were enrolled in the trial. Before TCR sequencing, CD4+ T cells and CD8+ T cells were sorted from peripheral blood as separate populations. This clonotype was sampled from an adult with an advanced solid tumor such as melanoma, head and neck, liver or kidney cancer. The sequencing used CD4+ or CD8+ T cells sorted from blood, collected in a trial of the OX40 agonist ivuxolimab.

The CDR3 has the sequence CASSWGGTGDDEQYF. DNA sequence: TGTGCCAGCAGCTGGGGGGGGACAGGGGACGACGAGCAGTACTTC. The chain is assembled from TRBV11-3 and TRBJ2-7, with TRBD1 identical over 10 junction bases. The CDR3 sequence holds 15 residues, the cysteine and phenylalanine included. CDR3 DNA only is kept here, 45 bases in frame from base 1. CDR1 SGHNT and CDR2 YENEEA were looked up in the germline V gene. Compared with germline, V lacks 4 bases and J lacks 5 bases; bases without a gene match: 8.